Listed below are T cell receptor beta chains from one sample, sequenced in a study of blood T cell repertoires in COVID-19. Method: immunoSEQ multiplex PCR; TCRdb's copy keeps in-frame clones and lacks some. The sample shows 180,000 or so clones, roughly four fifths of them seen only once. Sequencing input: peripheral blood. The source is a human donor with acute or convalescent COVID-19. The donor label of this sample is uncertain. Each CDR3 is given with its conserved first and last residue. The D gene is left open where the match is weak. The listing skips clone size in some rows; elsewhere it reads once, few, many or a size class.

size: NA
D: NA
V: TRBV6-6
J: TRBJ1-5
CDR3: CASSYGGESGNQPQHF
DNA: TGTGCCAGCAGTTACGGGGGGGAGAGTGGCAATCAGCCCCAGCATTTT

size: NA
D: NA
V: TRBV2
J: TRBJ2-1
CDR3: CASSGTTTYNEQFF
DNA: TGTGCCAGCAGTGGGACAACAACCTACAATGAGCAGTTCTTC

size: NA
D: TRBD1
V: TRBV7-3
J: TRBJ2-7
CDR3: CASSWLGQGGNEQYF
DNA: TGTGCCAGCAGCTGGCTCGGACAGGGCGGGAACGAGCAGTACTTC

size: NA
D: TRBD1
V: TRBV19
J: TRBJ2-1
CDR3: CASRADRDLYNEQFF
DNA: TGTGCCAGTAGGGCTGACAGGGATCTTTACAATGAGCAGTTCTTC

size: NA
D: NA
V: TRBV7-2
J: TRBJ2-1
CDR3: CASSPQPSDNEQFF
DNA: TGTGCCAGCAGCCCCCAACCCAGCGACAATGAGCAGTTCTTC

size: NA
D: TRBD1
V: TRBV5-4
J: TRBJ1-1
CDR3: CATSTGGRTEAFF
DNA: TGTGCCACCTCTACAGGGGGCCGGACTGAAGCTTTCTTT

size: NA
D: NA
V: TRBV30
J: TRBJ1-1
CDR3: CAWSIGVVDTEAFF
DNA: TGTGCCTGGAGTATCGGGGTTGTGGACACTGAAGCTTTCTTT

size: NA
D: NA
V: TRBV19
J: TRBJ1-1
CDR3: CASSIGGGGYAFF
DNA: TGTGCCAGTAGTATAGGAGGTGGGGGCTATGCTTTCTTT

size: NA
D: NA
V: TRBV12-2
J: TRBJ2-7
CDR3: CASRRTRDRNYEQYF
DNA: TGTGCAAGTCGCCGTACCCGGGACAGGAACTACGAGCAGTACTTC

size: NA
D: TRBD1
V: TRBV3-1/TRBV3-2
J: TRBJ1-5
CDR3: CASSHRQGDQPQHF
DNA: TGTGCCAGCAGCCATAGACAGGGGGACCAGCCCCAGCATTTT

size: NA
D: TRBD1
V: TRBV30
J: TRBJ1-1
CDR3: CAWLGQKNTEAFF
DNA: TGTGCCTGGTTGGGACAGAAGAACACTGAAGCTTTCTTT

size: NA
D: TRBD1
V: TRBV20-1
J: TRBJ1-5
CDR3: CSASLDRASNQPQHF
DNA: TGCAGTGCTAGTCTGGACAGGGCTAGCAATCAGCCCCAGCATTTT

size: NA
D: NA
V: TRBV19
J: TRBJ1-2
CDR3: CASSIDPLRYGYTF
DNA: TGTGCCAGTAGTATAGATCCCCTTCGCTATGGCTACACCTTC

size: NA
D: TRBD1
V: TRBV6-6
J: TRBJ1-4
CDR3: CASSPTDRVGTNEKLFF
DNA: TGTGCCAGCAGTCCGACGGACAGGGTGGGAACTAATGAAAAACTGTTTTTT

size: NA
D: TRBD1
V: TRBV5-1
J: TRBJ1-5
CDR3: CASSLTGGNQPQHF
DNA: TGCGCCAGCAGTTTGACAGGGGGGAATCAGCCCCAGCATTTT

size: NA
D: NA
V: TRBV6-5
J: TRBJ1-5
CDR3: CASSYSKRGQPQHF
DNA: TGTGCCAGCAGTTACTCGAAAAGAGGTCAGCCCCAGCATTTT

size: NA
D: TRBD1
V: TRBV5-1
J: TRBJ2-5
CDR3: CASSQTVLGGGETQYF
DNA: TGCGCCAGCAGCCAGACCGTACTAGGGGGCGGAGAGACCCAGTACTTC

size: NA
D: TRBD1
V: TRBV19
J: TRBJ2-5
CDR3: CASSMGQGETQYF
DNA: TGTGCCAGTAGTATGGGACAGGGTGAGACCCAGTACTTC

size: few
D: TRBD1
V: TRBV5-1
J: TRBJ1-5
CDR3: CASSLAGQVHQPQHF
DNA: TGCGCCAGCAGCTTGGCCGGACAGGTACATCAGCCCCAGCATTTT

size: many
D: TRBD1
V: TRBV19
J: TRBJ1-5
CDR3: CASARDRDQPQHF
DNA: TGTGCCAGTGCCCGGGACAGGGATCAGCCCCAGCATTTT

size: NA
D: NA
V: TRBV5-1
J: TRBJ1-2
CDR3: CASSLSNGVTGYTF
DNA: TGCGCCAGCAGCTTGAGCAACGGGGTAACTGGCTACACCTTC

size: NA
D: TRBD1
V: TRBV4-1
J: TRBJ1-2
CDR3: CASSQVGTGNYGYTF
DNA: TGCGCCAGCAGCCAAGTCGGGACAGGGAACTATGGCTACACCTTC

size: few
D: NA
V: TRBV4-1
J: TRBJ1-2
CDR3: CASSQAVVFNYGYTF
DNA: TGCGCCAGCAGCCAAGCAGTGGTTTTCAACTATGGCTACACCTTC

size: NA
D: TRBD1
V: TRBV30
J: TRBJ2-5
CDR3: CALTRDRVETQYF
DNA: TGTGCCTTGACCCGGGACAGGGTAGAGACCCAGTACTTC